Below are 4 T cell receptor beta chains sequenced from a single sample in a study of blood T cell repertoires in COVID-19. The table came from immunoSEQ multiplex PCR; TCRdb's copy has only in-frame clones and leaves some out. The repertoire holds roughly 39,000 clones, with 85% as singletons. Material for sequencing was peripheral blood. These receptors all come from a man aged 55 to 70 with acute or convalescent COVID-19.

The gene calls are TRBV6-6 and TRBJ2-1; 9 bases are a match to TRBD2. The CDR3 sequence is 14 residues long. The V segment lost 7 bases and the J segment 5 bases; nucleotides outside the gene matches: 6. Germline values: CDR1 MNHNY, CDR2 SVGAGI (reference sequence). The CDR3 reads CASNRLAVHNEQFF. The CDR3 DNA is TGTGCCAGCAACCGACTAGCGGTTCACAATGAGCAGTTCTTC.

J is TRBJ2-3 and V is TRBV5-4; TRBD2 matches 11 bases. CDR1 and CDR2 from the germline V gene are SGHNT and YYREEE (reference sequence). This CDR3 spans 15 amino acids. V was clipped by 1 base and J by 5 bases; unmatched bases: 3. CDR3 bases: TGTGCCAGCAGCTTGCGCCTAGCGGGAGGAGATACGCAGTATTTT. It specifies CASSLRLAGGDTQYF.

The genes are TRBV28 and TRBJ1-4; a possible D gene is TRBD1 (6 bases). The ends were cut back, 1 base at V and 8 bases at J, with 14 bases in the middle. From germline, CDR1 is MDHEN and CDR2 SYDVKM. This CDR3 comprises 15 residues. In DNA, the CDR3 is TGTGCCAGCAGTTTATTAAGGGCAGGGGTAGAAAAACTGTTTTTT. Translation: CASSLLRAGVEKLFF.

The CDR3 spells CASSPDRANEQYF. The DNA of the CDR3 is TGTGCCAGCAGCCCGGACAGGGCTAACGAGCAGTACTTC. The chain is built from TRBV12-3 or TRBV12-4 and TRBJ2-7, with 8 bases matching TRBD1. This CDR3 spans 13 amino acids. The V and J ends lost 6 bases and 5 bases, in that order; junction bases with no gene match: 6.